This T cell receptor (beta chain) was observed in a study of T cell repertoires in cytomegalovirus infection. Whole-study context: CMV infection and matching HLA type were both indicated by public TCR beta signatures.

V was clipped by 4 bases and J by 0 bases, with 12 bases between them. The CDR3 is 15 amino acids. One entry per CDR3 protein results from TCRdb running MiXCR on the reads. The sample includes under 850,000 distinct CDR3 sequences, 35% to 45% of them seen just once. The chain is built from TRBV12-3 or TRBV12-4 and TRBJ1-1; no clear D gene. The source is a human donor in good health (CMV status not recorded). Some clones in this sample may be carry-over from other donors' samples. Sequencing was performed on PBMCs. CDR3 residues: CASSSHTRLNTEAFF. In DNA, the CDR3 is TGTGCCAGCAGTTCCCACACTCGATTGAACACTGAAGCTTTCTTT.